Included here is one T cell receptor beta chain sequence, with context. This sample stems from a study of response to subunit inactivated influenza vaccine. MiXCR was run by TCRdb on the RT-PCR reads, yielding one entry per CDR3 protein. The data contain 500,000 to 600,000 distinct CDR3 sequences, around 11% of them singletons. This sample was also put to use in a study of T cells expressing NK-cell markers. That source adds: 5'RACE template switching with UMIs produced the TCR beta cDNA.

This receptor was taken from a man in his fifties who received an inactivated influenza vaccine. The source was PBMCs from blood, collected on the day of vaccination.

CDR3 nucleotide sequence: TGTGCCAGCAGTTCCTTCTCGCCGCAGGTTAATGAGCAGTTCTTC. Amino acids: CASSSFSPQVNEQFF. This sequence joins TRBV28 and TRBJ2-1, with D hard to call. V was clipped by 4 bases and J by 7 bases, with 17 bases between them. The CDR3 is 15 amino acids. Germline V gene lookup returns CDR1 MDHEN and CDR2 SYDVKM.